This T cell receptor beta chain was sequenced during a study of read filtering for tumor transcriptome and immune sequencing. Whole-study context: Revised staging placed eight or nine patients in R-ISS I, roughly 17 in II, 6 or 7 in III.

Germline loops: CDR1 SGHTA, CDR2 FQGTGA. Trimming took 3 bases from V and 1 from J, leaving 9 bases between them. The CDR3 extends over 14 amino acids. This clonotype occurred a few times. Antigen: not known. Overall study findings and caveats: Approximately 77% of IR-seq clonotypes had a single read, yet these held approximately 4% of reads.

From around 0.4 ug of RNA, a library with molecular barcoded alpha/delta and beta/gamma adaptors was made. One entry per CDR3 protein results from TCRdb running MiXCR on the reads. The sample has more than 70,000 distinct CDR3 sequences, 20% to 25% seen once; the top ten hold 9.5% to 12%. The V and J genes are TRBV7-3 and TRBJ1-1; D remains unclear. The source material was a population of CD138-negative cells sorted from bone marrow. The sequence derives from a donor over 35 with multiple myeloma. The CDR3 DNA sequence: TGTGCCAGCAGCTTTGGGCCGGCGAACACTGAAGCTTTCTTT. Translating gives CASSFGPANTEAFF.